This T cell receptor beta chain was captured by sequencing in a study of blood T cells in healthy people across ages. This clonotype was counted between two and nine times. The CDR3 is 20 residues long. With 6 bases clipped from V and 3 bases from J, the junction kept 23 bases outside the gene matches. The germline V gene has CDR1 SNHLY and CDR2 FYNNEI. A second PCR of 7 to 11 cycles used a sample-barcoded 5' primer and a J-beta primer mix. MiXCR was run by TCRdb on the 5' RACE reads, yielding one entry per CDR3 protein. Seen here are some 640,000 distinct CDR3 sequences, approximately 30% observed once, and the top ten hold around a sixth.

The V gene is TRBV2, the J gene TRBJ1-1; 9 bases fit TRBD1. The sequence derives from a woman aged 80 or older in good health. The specimen sequenced was blood. CDR3 loop: CASSDSPGTGIDPLYTEAFF. In nucleotides, the CDR3 is TGTGCCAGCAGCGATAGTCCCGGGACAGGGATTGACCCCCTGTACACTGAAGCTTTCTTT. Based on the CDR3 plus reference TRBV2 and TRBJ1-1, the full variable domain is EPEVTQTPSHQVTQMGQEVILRCVPISNHLYFYWYRQILGQKVEFLVSFYNNEISEKSEIFDDQFSVERPDGSNFTLKIRSTKLEDSAMYFCASSDSPGTGIDPLYTEAFFGQGTRLTVV.